Below, 3 T cell receptor beta chains from the same sample are listed, as sequenced in a study of blood T cell repertoires in COVID-19. Only in-frame clones appear in the TCRdb table, and some are missing; sequencing was by immunoSEQ multiplex PCR. The table shows roughly 35,000 clones, with approximately 88% occurring only once. Material for sequencing was peripheral blood. Receptors originate from a man aged 55 to 70 with active COVID-19.

V is TRBV2 and J is TRBJ2-7; 8 bases are a match to TRBD1. V shed 6 bases, J shed 4 bases, and the junction held 11 bases outside the gene matches. This CDR3 spans 15 amino acids. CDR1 SNHLY and CDR2 FYNNEI come from the germline V gene. CDR3 sequence (DNA): TGTGCCAGCAGGGTCCCAGGGGGCAATTCTTACGAGCAGTACTTC. Translation gives CASRVPGGNSYEQYF.

The V and J genes are TRBV6-5 and TRBJ2-7, with 9 bases that match TRBD2. This CDR3 spans 15 amino acids. The J segment lost 5 bases and the V segment lost 7 bases, leaving 12 bases of the junction unmatched. CDR1 and CDR2 from the germline V gene are MNHEY and SVGAGI. The CDR3 sequence: CASTRGVAGEDEQYF. Here the CDR3 DNA reads TGTGCCAGCACGCGGGGGGTAGCGGGAGAAGACGAGCAGTACTTC.

As DNA, the CDR3 is TGTGCCTGGAGTGGATCCGGGACAGGGGTTCGAAGGATTGGCTACACCTTC. This translates into CAWSGSGTGVRRIGYTF. V and J are TRBV30 and TRBJ1-2; 10 bases map to TRBD1. J gave up 7 bases and V 1 base, and 15 bases lay outside the gene matches. CDR1 is GTSNPN and CDR2 is SVGIG in the germline V gene (reference sequence). The CDR3 spans 17 residues.